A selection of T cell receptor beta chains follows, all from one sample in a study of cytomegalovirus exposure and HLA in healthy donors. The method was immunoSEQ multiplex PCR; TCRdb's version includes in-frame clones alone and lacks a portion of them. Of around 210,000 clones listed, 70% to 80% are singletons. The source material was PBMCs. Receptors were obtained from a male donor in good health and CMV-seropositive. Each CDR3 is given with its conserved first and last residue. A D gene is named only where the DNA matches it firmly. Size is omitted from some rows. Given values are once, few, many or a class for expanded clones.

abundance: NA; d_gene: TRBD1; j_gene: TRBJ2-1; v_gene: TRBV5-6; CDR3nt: TGTGCCAGCAGCTTGGACGGGACAGGGGGCAATGAGCAGTTCTTC; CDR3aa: CASSLDGTGGNEQFF
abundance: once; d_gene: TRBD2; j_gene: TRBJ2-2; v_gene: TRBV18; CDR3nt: TGTGCCAGCTCACCCGGGAGGCCGGGAGACACCGGGGAGCTGTTTTTT; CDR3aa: CASSPGRPGDTGELFF
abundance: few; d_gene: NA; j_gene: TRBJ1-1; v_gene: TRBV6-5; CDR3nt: TGTGCCAGCAGTTACTCGAGTCGCACTGAAGCTTTCTTT; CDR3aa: CASSYSSRTEAFF
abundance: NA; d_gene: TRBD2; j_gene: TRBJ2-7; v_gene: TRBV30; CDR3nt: TGTGCCTGGAGTCCCGCTAGCGGCTCCTACGAGCAGTACTTC; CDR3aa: CAWSPASGSYEQYF
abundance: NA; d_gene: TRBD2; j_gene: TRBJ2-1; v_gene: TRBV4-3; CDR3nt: TGCGCCAGCAGCCAAGGCCCTAGCGGGGTTTACAATGAGCAGTTCTTC; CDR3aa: CASSQGPSGVYNEQFF
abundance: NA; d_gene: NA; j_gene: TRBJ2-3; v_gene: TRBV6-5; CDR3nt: TGTGCCAGCAGGAGATGGGATACGCAGTATTTT; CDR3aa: CASRRWDTQYF
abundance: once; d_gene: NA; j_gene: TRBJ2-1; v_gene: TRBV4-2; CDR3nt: TGTGCCAGCAGCCAGCCCCTTAGTTTCAATGAGCAGTTCTTC; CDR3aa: CASSQPLSFNEQFF
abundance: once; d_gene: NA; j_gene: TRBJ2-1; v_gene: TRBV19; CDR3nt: TGTGCCAGTAGTATCATAGTTTACAATGAGCAGTTCTTC; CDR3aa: CASSIIVYNEQFF
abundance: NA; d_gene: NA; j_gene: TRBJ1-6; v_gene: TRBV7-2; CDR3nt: TGTGCCAGCAGCCTCAACAGGGATCCACCCCTCCACTTT; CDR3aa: CASSLNRDPPLHF
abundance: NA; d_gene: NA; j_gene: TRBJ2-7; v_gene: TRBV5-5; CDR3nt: TGTGCCAGCAGCTTGGGACTATTGCATTACGAGCAGTACTTC; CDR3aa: CASSLGLLHYEQYF
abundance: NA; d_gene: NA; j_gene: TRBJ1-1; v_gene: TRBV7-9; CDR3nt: TGTGCCAGCAGCCCCCGGAGGGCTGAAGCTTTCTTT; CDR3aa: CASSPRRAEAFF
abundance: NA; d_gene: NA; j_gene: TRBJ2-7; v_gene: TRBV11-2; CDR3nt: TGTGCCAGCAGCTTAGATCGGGGGAGCTACGAGCAGTACTTC; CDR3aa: CASSLDRGSYEQYF
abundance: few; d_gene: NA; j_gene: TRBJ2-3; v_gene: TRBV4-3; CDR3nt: TGCGCCAGCAGCCAAGCGACAGTGGCTACGCAGTATTTT; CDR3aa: CASSQATVATQYF
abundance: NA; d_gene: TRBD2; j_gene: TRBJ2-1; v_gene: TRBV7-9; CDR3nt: TGTGCCAGCAGCCCCGGGGGACTAGCGGGGGATGAGCAGTTCTTC; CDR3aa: CASSPGGLAGDEQFF
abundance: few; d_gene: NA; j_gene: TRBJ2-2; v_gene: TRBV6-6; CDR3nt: TGTGCCAGCAGTTACTCGGAAGGGGGGGGGACCGGGGAGCTGTTTTTT; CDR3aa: CASSYSEGGGTGELFF
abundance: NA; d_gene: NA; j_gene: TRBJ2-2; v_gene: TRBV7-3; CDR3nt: TGTGCCAGCAGCTTAAGTCCTCCGGGCGGGGAGCTGTTTTTT; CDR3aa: CASSLSPPGGELFF
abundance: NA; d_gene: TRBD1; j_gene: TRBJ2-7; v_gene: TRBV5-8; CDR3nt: TGTGCCAGCAGCCTGGGACAGGGGATGACCTACGAGCAGTACTTC; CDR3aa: CASSLGQGMTYEQYF
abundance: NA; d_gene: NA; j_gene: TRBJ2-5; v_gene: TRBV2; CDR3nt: TGTGCCAGCAGAAGGGACACTACGTACCAAGAGACCCAGTACTTC; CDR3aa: CASRRDTTYQETQYF
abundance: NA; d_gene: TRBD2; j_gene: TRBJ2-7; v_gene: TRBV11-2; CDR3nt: TGTGCCAGCAGCTTAAGCGCTAGCGGGTCTTCCTACGAGCAGTACTTC; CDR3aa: CASSLSASGSSYEQYF
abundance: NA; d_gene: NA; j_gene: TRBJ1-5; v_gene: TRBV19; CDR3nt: TGTGCCAGTAGTATCGGGTGGCGGAGAAATCAGCCCCAGCATTTT; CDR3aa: CASSIGWRRNQPQHF
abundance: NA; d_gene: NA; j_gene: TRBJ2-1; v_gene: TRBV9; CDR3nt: TGTGCCAGCAGCCCTCCAAGCTTGTATGAGCAGTTCTTC; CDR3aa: CASSPPSLYEQFF
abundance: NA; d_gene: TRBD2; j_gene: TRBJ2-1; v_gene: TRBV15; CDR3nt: TGTGCCACCAGCAGAGTACCAGCGGGGGGTATTGAGCAGTTCTTC; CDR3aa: CATSRVPAGGIEQFF
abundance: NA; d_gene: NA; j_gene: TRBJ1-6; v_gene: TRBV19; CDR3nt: TGTGCCAGTAGGAACTTACCGGGACGGAGGGATTCACCCCTCCACTTT; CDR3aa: CASRNLPGRRDSPLHF
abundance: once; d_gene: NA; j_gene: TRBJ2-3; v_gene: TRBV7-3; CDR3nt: TGTGCCAGCAGTTATGGGGGGTCCACAGATACGCAGTATTTT; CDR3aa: CASSYGGSTDTQYF
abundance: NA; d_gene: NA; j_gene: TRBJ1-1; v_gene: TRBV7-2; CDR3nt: TGTGCCAGCAGCTTCGGGAAGTCTCCTGAAGCTTTCTTT; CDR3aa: CASSFGKSPEAFF
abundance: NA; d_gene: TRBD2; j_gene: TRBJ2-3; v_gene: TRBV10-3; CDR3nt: TGTGCCATCAGTGAGTCCGTAGCGGGGAGCCCCGATACGCAGTATTTT; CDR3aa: CAISESVAGSPDTQYF
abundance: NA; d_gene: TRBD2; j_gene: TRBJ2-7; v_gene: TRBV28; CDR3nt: TGTGCCAGCAGTTTACTAGCGGAGGTGCGCGAGCAGTACTTC; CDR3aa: CASSLLAEVREQYF
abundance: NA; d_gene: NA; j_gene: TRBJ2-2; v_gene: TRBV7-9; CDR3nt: TGTTCCAGCAGCTTAGATCTCTATCTCGGGGAGCTGTTTTTT; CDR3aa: CSSSLDLYLGELFF
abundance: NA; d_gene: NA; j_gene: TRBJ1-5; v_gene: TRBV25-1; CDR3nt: TGTGCCAGCAGTGCCCCCCACGAGGTCCAGCCCCAGCATTTT; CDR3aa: CASSAPHEVQPQHF
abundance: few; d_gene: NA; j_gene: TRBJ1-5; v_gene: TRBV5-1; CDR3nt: TGCGCCAGCAGCCCGGGACAAAGTAGCAATCAGCCCCAGCATTTT; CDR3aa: CASSPGQSSNQPQHF
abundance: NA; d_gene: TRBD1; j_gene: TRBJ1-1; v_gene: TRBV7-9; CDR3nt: TGTGCCAGCAGCGTCGGACAGGCGAACACTGAAGCTTTCTTT; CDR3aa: CASSVGQANTEAFF
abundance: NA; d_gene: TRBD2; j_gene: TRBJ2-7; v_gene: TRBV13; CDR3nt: TGTGCCAGCAGCGGATACCCCCGAGCTAGCGGGATTGATGAGGGTTTCTACGAGCAGTACTTC; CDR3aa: CASSGYPRASGIDEGFYEQYF
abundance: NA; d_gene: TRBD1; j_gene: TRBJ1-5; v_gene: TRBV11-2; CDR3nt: TGTGCCAGCAGCTTAGAAGTCGGGTTCGGACAGGGGTTTAGCAATCAGCCCCAGCATTTT; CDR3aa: CASSLEVGFGQGFSNQPQHF
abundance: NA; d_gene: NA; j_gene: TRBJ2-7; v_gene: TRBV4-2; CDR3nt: TGTGCCAGCAGCCAAGAGAGATCCTACGAGCAGTACTTC; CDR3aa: CASSQERSYEQYF
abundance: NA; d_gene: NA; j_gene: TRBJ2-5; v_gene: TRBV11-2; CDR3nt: TGTGCCAGCAGCCCTCGGGGGTTGGAGACCCAGTACTTC; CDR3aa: CASSPRGLETQYF
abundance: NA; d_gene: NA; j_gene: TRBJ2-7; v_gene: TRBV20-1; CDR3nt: TGCAGTGCTAGAGATACCGGCGAGCAGTACTTC; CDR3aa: CSARDTGEQYF
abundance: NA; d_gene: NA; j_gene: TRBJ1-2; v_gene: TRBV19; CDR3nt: TGTGCCAGTAGTATTAAGTCCCGGAACTATGGCTACACCTTC; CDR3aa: CASSIKSRNYGYTF
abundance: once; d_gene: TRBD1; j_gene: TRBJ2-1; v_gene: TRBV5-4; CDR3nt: TGTGCCAGCAGCTCGACAGGGACCAATGAGCAGTTCTTC; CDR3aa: CASSSTGTNEQFF
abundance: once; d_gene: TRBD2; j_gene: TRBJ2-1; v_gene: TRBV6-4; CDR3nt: TGTGCCAGCAGTCAGACTAGCGGGGAACGAAGCTCCTACAATGAGCAGTTCTTC; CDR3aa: CASSQTSGERSSYNEQFF
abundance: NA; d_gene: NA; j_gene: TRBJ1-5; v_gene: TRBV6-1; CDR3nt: TGTGCCAGCACCGAGACAGTTATCCATCAGCCCCAGCATTTT; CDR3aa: CASTETVIHQPQHF
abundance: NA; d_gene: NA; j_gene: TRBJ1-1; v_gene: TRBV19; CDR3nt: TGTGCCAGTAGTATCGGGGTAACAGGGACGAACACTGAAGCTTTCTTT; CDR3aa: CASSIGVTGTNTEAFF
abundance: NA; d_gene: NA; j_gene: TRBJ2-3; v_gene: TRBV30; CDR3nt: TGTGCCTGGAGGCTAGCAGCTAGCACAGATACGCAGTATTTT; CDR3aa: CAWRLAASTDTQYF